Below are 14 T cell receptor beta chains sequenced from a single sample in a study of blood T cell repertoires in COVID-19. Only in-frame clones appear in the TCRdb table, and some are missing; sequencing was by immunoSEQ multiplex PCR. The table includes around 460,000 clones, 70% to 90% detected once. Specimen: peripheral blood. The receptors were gathered from a young man with COVID-19, enrolled during active disease.

A remark on this clone: One end of the junction fails to match germline, which may point to a read error. V and J are TRBV7-7 and TRBJ2-5; 15 bases align to TRBD2. Germline values: CDR1 SSHAT, CDR2 FNYEAQ (reference sequence). This CDR3 comprises 17 residues. The CDR3 sequence: CASSLFRTSGRDETQYF. As DNA, the CDR3 is TGTGCTAGCAGCTTGTTCCGGACTAGCGGGAGGGATGAGACCCAGTACTTC.

This clone was found once. The CDR3 region is CASSSIPEGAEAFF. The CDR3 region has the DNA TGTGCCAGCAGTTCCATCCCCGAAGGAGCTGAAGCTTTCTTT. The chain joins TRBV28 to TRBJ1-1; D is unresolved. This CDR3 has 14 amino acids. CDR1 and CDR2 (germline): MDHEN, SYDVKM. V shed 4 bases and J shed 6 bases, with 15 bases lying between them.

This clone was seen only once. The chain employs TRBV6-5 and TRBJ2-1, with 9 bases matching TRBD2. CDR1 is MNHEY, CDR2 SVGAGI, per germline. The CDR3 is made up of 15 amino acids. J was trimmed by 3 bases and V by 6 bases; bases with no gene match: 6. The CDR3 reads CASSLGLARYNEQFF. The DNA for the CDR3 is TGTGCCAGCAGCCTCGGACTAGCGCGCTACAATGAGCAGTTCTTC.

V gene TRBV3-1 (or the pseudogene TRBV3-2) combines with J gene TRBJ1-2, with D maybe TRBD1 (5 bases). With 0 bases removed from V and 8 bases from J, the gap between germline ends came to 10 bases. This CDR3 region has 13 residues. Germline-derived CDR1 and CDR2 are LGHDT and YNNKEL (reference sequence). The CDR3 coding sequence is TGTGCCAGCAGCCAAGAAGGGGATCGCGGCTACACCTTC. This translates into CASSQEGDRGYTF.

V usage is TRBV21-1 and J usage is TRBJ2-7; the table gives TRBD1 as D, unverified against the DNA. TRBV21-1 is tagged as a pseudogene. This CDR3 is 17 amino acids long. The CDR3 DNA is TGTGCCAGCAGCAAAACGCCCTGGGGGCTTCGCTCCTACGAGCAGTACTTC. Its translation: CASSKTPWGLRSYEQYF.

V and J are TRBV5-1 and TRBJ2-5, with D perhaps matching TRBD2 (5 bases). This CDR3 is built from 15 residues. V was trimmed by 0 bases and J by 5 bases, leaving 14 bases between them. Germline CDR1 and CDR2: SGHRS and YFSETQ. CDR3 in amino acids: CASSLEGDGIETQYF. The CDR3 DNA sequence: TGCGCCAGCAGCTTGGAGGGTGACGGGATCGAGACCCAGTACTTC.

The V and J genes are TRBV4-1 and TRBJ1-4, with D uncertain. Germline CDR1 is MGHRA and CDR2 is YSYEKL. The length of the CDR3 is 13 residues. The V and J ends lost 1 base and 11 bases respectively, with 11 bases between them. CDR3 DNA: TGCGCCAGCAGCCAAGTCCGGCGGCAGAAACTGTTTTTT. This translates into CASSQVRRQKLFF.

The chain combines TRBV2 with TRBJ2-2; D may be TRBD2 (6 bases). Germline loops: CDR1 SNHLY, CDR2 FYNNEI. This CDR3 comprises 14 residues. The germline V and J ends were trimmed by 6 bases and 2 bases, with 10 bases remaining between them. The CDR3 sequence: CASRSGTNTGELFF. The CDR3 nucleotides read TGTGCCAGCAGATCCGGGACTAACACCGGGGAGCTGTTTTTT.

This clone occurred once. V gene TRBV5-1 combines with J gene TRBJ2-5, with 8 bases matching TRBD1. V was pared by 5 bases and J by 4 bases, with 1 base of the junction left unmatched. This CDR3 spans 12 amino acids. Germline V gene data show CDR1 as SGHRS and CDR2 as YFSETQ. CDR3 sequence: CASRTGVETQYF. For the CDR3, the DNA is TGCGCCAGCAGGACAGGGGTAGAGACCCAGTACTTC.

The chain has TRBV7-2 and TRBJ2-7; TRBD2 matches at 9 bases. CDR1 and CDR2 from the germline V gene are SGHTA and FQGNSA. The V segment lost 5 bases and the J segment 3 bases; nucleotides outside the gene matches: 8. The CDR3 is 15 amino acids. CDR3 residues: CASSLGLATNYEQYF. Here the CDR3 DNA reads TGTGCCAGCAGCCTCGGACTAGCGACCAACTACGAGCAGTACTTC.

This chain uses TRBV18 with TRBJ2-3; TRBD2 matches 11 bases. The CDR3 loop spans 18 amino acids. Losses at the gene ends were 1 base for V and 0 bases for J; bases not matched to a gene: 6. CDR1 and CDR2 from the germline V gene are KGHSH and LQKENI. The CDR3 bases are TGTGCCAGCTCACCACGACTAGCGGGGACCTCTAGCACAGATACGCAGTATTTT. This translates into CASSPRLAGTSSTDTQYF.

J is TRBJ2-5 and V is TRBV12-3 or TRBV12-4, with TRBD1 as a possible D gene (5 bases). The V gene lost 6 bases and the J gene lost 4 bases, with 12 bases spanning the gap. The CDR3 has 13 amino acids. DNA of the CDR3: TGTGCCAGCAGAAACGGACACGCAGAGACCCAGTACTTC. The encoded protein is CASRNGHAETQYF.

This clone was found once. V is TRBV9 and J is TRBJ1-1; tentatively, D is TRBD1 (6 bases). The CDR3 covers 15 residues. The germline V and J ends were trimmed by 0 bases and 7 bases, with 16 bases remaining between them. Per germline, CDR1 SGDLS and CDR2 YYNGEE. The CDR3 bases are TGTGCCAGCAGCGTAGAATCGGGGGGCTTTGATGAAGCTTTCTTT. It codes for CASSVESGGFDEAFF.

The chain recombines TRBV4-1 with TRBJ2-7; D unresolved. Trimming removed 2 bases from V and 2 bases from J, with 7 bases in between. Germline V gene sequence: CDR1 MGHRA, CDR2 YSYEKL. This CDR3 contains 13 residues. CDR3 sequence reads: CASSQFPAYEQYF. For the CDR3, the DNA is TGCGCCAGCAGCCAATTTCCAGCCTACGAGCAGTACTTC.